The clone carrying this T cell receptor beta chain was counted once. The antigen remains unidentified. J gave up 6 bases and V 4 bases, and 7 bases lay outside the gene matches. Germline-derived CDR1 and CDR2 are SGHTA and FQGNSA. CDR3 length: 16 amino acids. This sample is part of a study of cytomegalovirus exposure and HLA in healthy donors. Study-wide results and limits: Trimming of TCR beta V- and J-genes showed a link, identified in a later analysis, to a missense DCLRE1C variant. Apparent HLA restriction characterized most CMV-associated TCR beta chains in a later analysis. Reports described diagnosis of cytomegalovirus status by the classifier as highly specific and sensitive. A prior analysis recorded that most TCR beta V segments were productive about 87% or about 30% of the time.

Vbeta (60) and Jbeta (13) primers were used in the PCR. Assay used: immunoSEQ multiplex PCR; TCRdb lists only in-frame clones, some missing. Of under 70,000 clones in the sample, 77% were seen once. The sequencing sample was made of PBMCs. This chain connects TRBV7-2 to TRBJ2-7, with 15 bases aligning to TRBD2. The source of this sequence is a female donor in good health and CMV-seronegative. The chain's CDR3 is CASSSGLAGGLSEQYF. CDR3 nucleotides: TGTGCCAGCAGCTCGGGACTAGCGGGAGGTTTGTCCGAGCAGTACTTC.